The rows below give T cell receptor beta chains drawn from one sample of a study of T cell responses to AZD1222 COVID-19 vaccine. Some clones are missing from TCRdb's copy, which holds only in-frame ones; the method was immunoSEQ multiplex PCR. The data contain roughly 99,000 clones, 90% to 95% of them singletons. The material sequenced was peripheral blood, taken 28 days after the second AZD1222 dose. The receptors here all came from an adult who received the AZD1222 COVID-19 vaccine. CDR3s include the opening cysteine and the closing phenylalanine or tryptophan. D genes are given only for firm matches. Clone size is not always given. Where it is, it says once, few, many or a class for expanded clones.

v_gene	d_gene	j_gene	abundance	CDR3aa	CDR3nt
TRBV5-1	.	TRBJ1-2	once	CASSLAAGPGYGYTF	TGCGCCAGCAGCTTGGCCGCAGGCCCTGGGTATGGCTACACCTTC
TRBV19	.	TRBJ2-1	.	CARRKRGYNEQFF	TGTGCCAGAAGGAAGAGAGGTTACAATGAGCAGTTCTTC
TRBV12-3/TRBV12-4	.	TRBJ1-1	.	CASSFIGNTEAFF	TGTGCCAGCAGTTTTATTGGAAACACTGAAGCTTTCTTT
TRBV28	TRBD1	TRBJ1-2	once	CASSLWDRGDYGYTF	TGTGCCAGCAGTTTATGGGACAGGGGAGACTATGGCTACACCTTC
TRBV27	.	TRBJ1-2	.	CASSPLWDNRYGYTF	TGTGCCAGCAGTCCACTGTGGGACAATCGTTATGGCTACACCTTC
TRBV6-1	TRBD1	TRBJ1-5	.	CASSEPGQGFQPQHF	TGTGCCAGCAGTGAGCCGGGACAGGGCTTTCAGCCCCAGCATTTT
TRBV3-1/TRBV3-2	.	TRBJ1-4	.	CASSQSWVPTTGKLFF	TGTGCCAGCAGCCAAAGTTGGGTACCGACCACCGGAAAACTGTTTTTT
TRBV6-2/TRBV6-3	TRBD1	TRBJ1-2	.	CASSYSRGTGGNYGYTF	TGTGCCAGCAGTTACTCGAGGGGGACAGGGGGGAACTATGGCTACACCTTC
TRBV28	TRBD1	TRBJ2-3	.	CASSSSGTAMSDTQYF	TGTGCCAGCAGTTCCTCCGGGACAGCGATGTCAGATACGCAGTATTTT
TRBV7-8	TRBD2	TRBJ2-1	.	CASSLAGTSRNNEQFF	TGTGCCAGCAGCTTAGCCGGGACTAGCAGAAACAATGAGCAGTTCTTC
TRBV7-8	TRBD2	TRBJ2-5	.	CASSLGVGLANQETQYF	TGTGCCAGCAGCTTAGGCGTGGGACTAGCGAACCAAGAGACCCAGTACTTC
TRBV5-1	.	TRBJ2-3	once	CASSPSASTDTQYF	TGCGCCAGCAGCCCGTCGGCGAGCACAGATACGCAGTATTTT
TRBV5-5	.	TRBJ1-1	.	CASSRDTSFTEAFF	TGTGCCAGCAGCCGGGACACGAGTTTCACTGAAGCTTTCTTT
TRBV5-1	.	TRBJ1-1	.	CASSSQGGGMNTEAFF	TGCGCCAGCAGCTCCCAAGGTGGGGGGATGAACACTGAAGCTTTCTTT
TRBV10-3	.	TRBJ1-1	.	CAISEQMNTEAFF	TGTGCCATCAGTGAGCAGATGAACACTGAAGCTTTCTTT
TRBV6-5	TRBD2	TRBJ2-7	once	CASSYSGLAGGGQYF	TGTGCCAGCAGTTACTCAGGACTAGCGGGAGGCGGGCAGTACTTC
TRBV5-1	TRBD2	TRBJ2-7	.	CASSYTSGGAHEQYF	TGCGCCAGCAGTTATACTAGCGGGGGGGCCCACGAGCAGTACTTC
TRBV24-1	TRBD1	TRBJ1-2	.	CATSDRTGGYYGYTF	TGTGCCACCAGTGATCGGACAGGAGGTTACTATGGCTACACCTTC
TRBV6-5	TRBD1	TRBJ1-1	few	CASRSGGANTEAFF	TGTGCCAGCAGGTCAGGGGGGGCGAACACTGAAGCTTTCTTT
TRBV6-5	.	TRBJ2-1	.	CASSYSRQVAGEQFF	TGTGCCAGCAGTTACTCGCGCCAGGTTGCAGGTGAGCAGTTCTTC
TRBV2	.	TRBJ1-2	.	CASSVRMRTHYGYTF	TGTGCCAGCAGTGTTCGGATGCGGACCCACTATGGCTACACCTTC
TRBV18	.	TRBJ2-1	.	CASSPELYYNEQFF	TGTGCCAGCTCACCAGAACTTTACTACAATGAGCAGTTCTTC
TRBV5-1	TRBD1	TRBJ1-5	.	CASSTGQGSNQPQHF	TGCGCCAGCAGCACTGGACAGGGAAGCAATCAGCCCCAGCATTTT
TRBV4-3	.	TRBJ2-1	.	CASSQVLEDEQFF	TGCGCCAGCAGCCAAGTACTAGAGGATGAGCAGTTCTTC
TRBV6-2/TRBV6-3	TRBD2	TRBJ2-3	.	CASSYSLAGGTDTQYF	TGTGCCAGCAGTTACTCGTTAGCGGGGGGCACAGATACGCAGTATTTT
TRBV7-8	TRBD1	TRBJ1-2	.	CASSSGQGPVYGYTF	TGTGCCAGCAGCTCGGGACAGGGCCCGGTCTATGGCTACACCTTC
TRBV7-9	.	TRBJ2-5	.	CAGMRDSETQYF	TGTGCCGGTATGCGGGACTCCGAGACCCAGTACTTC